The next 9 T cell receptor beta chains were all read from a single sample in a study of graft-versus-host responses after intestinal transplantation. The table came from immunoSEQ multiplex PCR; TCRdb's copy has only in-frame clones and leaves some out. The table records 40,000 to 55,000 clones, approximately 84% of them present only once. Their target antigens are unknown. Sample: unstimulated CD4+ T cells sorted from spleen or lymph node cells, taken before transplant. The receptor source for this set is a human donor who was the organ donor for an intestinal transplant.

V and J are TRBV12-5 and TRBJ2-3; 12 nucleotides align to TRBD1. Germline CDR1 and CDR2: LGHNT and FRNRAP. The CDR3 consists of 13 residues. In DNA, the CDR3 is TGTGCCTCGGGACAGGGGGCGAAAGATACGCAGTATTTT. Its protein is CASGQGAKDTQYF. Full variable domain (outside the CDR3, taken from reference TRBV12-5 and TRBJ2-3): DARVTQTPRHKVTEMGQEVTMRCQPILGHNTVFWYRQTMMQGLELLAYFRNRAPLDDSGMPKDRFSAEMPDATLATLKIQPSEPRDSAVYFCASGQGAKDTQYFGPGTRLTVL.

This chain connects TRBV12-2 to TRBJ2-3; no check of the table's D call, TRBD2, against the DNA was made. TRBV12-2 is termed a pseudogene. The CDR3 covers 15 residues. The CDR3 here is CASRFPGIPTDTQYF. The DNA of the CDR3 is TGTGCAAGTCGCTTTCCCGGGATCCCCACAGATACGCAGTATTTT.

The chain couples TRBV7-9 to TRBJ1-4, with D uncertain. The V end lost 6 bases, the J end lost 12 bases, and 8 bases lay between the germline ends. CDR3 length: 10 amino acids. The germline V gene encodes CDR1 SEHNR and CDR2 FQNEAQ (reference sequence). CDR3 in amino acids: CASRANELFF. In nucleotides, the CDR3 is TGTGCCAGCAGGGCAAACGAACTGTTTTTT.

This chain uses TRBV6-4 with TRBJ2-7; 8 nucleotides agree with TRBD1. The CDR3 consists of 15 residues. Per germline, CDR1 MRHNA and CDR2 SNTAGT. The trim removed 3 bases at V and 2 bases at J, leaving 6 bases unmatched. In DNA, the CDR3 is TGTGCCAGCAGTGAGCCCGGGACAGGAACCTACGAGCAGTACTTC. Its protein is CASSEPGTGTYEQYF.

This chain links TRBV7-9 with TRBJ2-7; D may be TRBD2 (6 bases). V lost 2 bases and J 0 bases, leaving 20 bases between the germline ends. Per germline, CDR1 SEHNR and CDR2 FQNEAQ (reference sequence). The CDR3 covers 18 residues. Here the CDR3 reads CASSLTSLVATSSYEQYF. The DNA of the CDR3 is TGTGCCAGCAGCTTAACTAGCCTGGTCGCAACCAGCTCCTACGAGCAGTACTTC.

The table lists this clone with a count of one. This chain joins TRBV4-1 and TRBJ2-1, with D perhaps matching TRBD2 (7 bases). The germline V gene encodes CDR1 MGHRA and CDR2 YSYEKL. CDR3 length: 17 residues. V lost 0 bases, J lost 0 bases, and 12 bases lay in between. The CDR3 region has the DNA TGCGCCAGCAGCCAAGAGAGGGGGGGGAGCTCCTACAATGAGCAGTTCTTC. This codes for CASSQERGGSSYNEQFF.

The rearrangement uses TRBV6-1 and TRBJ2-7; D is undetermined. Germline V lookup: CDR1 MNHNS, CDR2 SASEGT. CDR3 size: 15 residues. Trimming took off 0 bases at V and 0 bases at J, with 9 bases between the two ends. The DNA of the CDR3 is TGTGCCAGCAGTGAAGCGGTCTTTAGCTCCTACGAGCAGTACTTC. It yields the protein CASSEAVFSSYEQYF.

V and J are TRBV5-1 and TRBJ2-1, with TRBD1 matching 8 bases. Trimming at V came to 4 bases and at J to 7 bases, leaving 7 bases not matched to a gene. Looked up from germline, CDR1 is SGHRS and CDR2 is YFSETQ. The CDR3 covers 14 residues. CDR3 nucleotides: TGCGCCAGCAGCCACGGACAGGGAAGGAATGAGCAGTTCTTC. Translation gives CASSHGQGRNEQFF.

This clone has more than one count but fewer than ten. CDR3 amino acids: CASSQDWRGVETQYF. The CDR3 DNA reads TGCGCCAGCAGCCAAGATTGGCGAGGGGTGGAGACCCAGTACTTC. The rearrangement links TRBV4-3 to TRBJ2-5; D is tentatively TRBD1 or TRBD2 (5 bases each). The CDR3 runs to 15 residues. The V and J ends lost 0 bases and 5 bases respectively, with 13 bases between them. CDR1 is LGHNA and CDR2 is YSLEER in the germline V gene.